The next 27 T cell receptor beta chains were all read from a single sample in a study of beta chain features in type 1 diabetes. Sequencing targeted expressed TCRB transcripts, as all isolated RNA had been reverse transcribed. The data were produced by immunoSEQ multiplex PCR, yet TCRdb's version contains in-frame clones alone and is incomplete. The profile shows about 150,000 clones, 8.5% to 14% of them singletons. Sequencing was done on a sample of central memory CD4+ T cells from blood. The receptor source for this set is a young man in good health.

In this sample, this clone turned up a few times. The chain is built from TRBV7-2 and TRBJ1-3; D is uncertain. V shed 0 bases and J shed 2 bases, with 14 bases lying between them. Germline V gene sequence: CDR1 SGHTA, CDR2 FQGNSA. The CDR3 length is 17 residues. The CDR3 region has the DNA TGTGCCAGCAGCTTAGCGTACGGCCCTTTGACTGGAAACACCATATATTTT. This codes for CASSLAYGPLTGNTIYF.

This chain uses TRBV7-8 with TRBJ2-3; no definite D call. V lost 4 bases and J lost 2, with 4 bases in between. Germline V gene lookup returns CDR1 SGHVS and CDR2 FQNEAQ. The CDR3 is 12 amino acids. DNA of the CDR3: TGTGCCAGCAGCTCCAACACAGATACGCAGTATTTT. This translates into CASSSNTDTQYF.

This clone was observed many times. The V call is TRBV2, the J call TRBJ2-2, with unresolved D. This CDR3 has 12 amino acids. Germline V gene sequence: CDR1 SNHLY, CDR2 FYNNEI. The V and J ends lost 8 bases and 5 bases respectively, with 9 bases between them. The CDR3 loop reads CASGYKTGELFF. The DNA of the CDR3 is TGTGCCAGCGGCTATAAGACCGGGGAGCTGTTTTTT.

The chain combines TRBV5-1 with TRBJ1-1; D remains ambiguous. V was shortened by 4 bases and J by 4 bases, with 14 bases between the two germline ends. The CDR3 is made up of 14 amino acids. CDR1 SGHRS and CDR2 YFSETQ come from the germline V gene. CDR3 sequence reads: CASSLLVEVTEAFF. DNA for the CDR3: TGCGCCAGCAGCCTCTTAGTTGAGGTCACTGAAGCTTTCTTT.

This clone was detected only a few times. This chain links TRBV7-2 with TRBJ2-2, with D perhaps TRBD2 (5 bases). The CDR3 length is 15 residues. The V and J ends lost 0 bases and 2 bases respectively, with 7 bases between them. CDR1 and CDR2 from the germline V gene are SGHTA and FQGNSA. The CDR3 is CASSLALANTGELFF. The DNA for the CDR3 is TGTGCCAGCAGCTTAGCTCTAGCAAACACCGGGGAGCTGTTTTTT.

The chain combines TRBV4-2 with TRBJ1-2, with D uncertain. Deletions cut 2 bases from V and 4 bases from J, with 5 bases between. The CDR3 consists of 12 residues. Germline CDR1 LGHNA, CDR2 YNFKEQ. DNA for the CDR3: TGTGCCAGCAGCCAAATTCCCTATGGCTACACCTTC. This gives the protein CASSQIPYGYTF.

This clone appeared a single time. This sequence joins TRBV28 and TRBJ1-6, with D possibly TRBD1 on 5 matching bases. Germline V gene sequence: CDR1 MDHEN, CDR2 SYDVKM. CDR3 size: 14 residues. V was trimmed by 7 bases and J by 5 bases, leaving 12 bases between them. The CDR3 region has the DNA TGTGCCAGCAACCGGGACGGGAATAATTCACCCCTCCACTTT. This encodes CASNRDGNNSPLHF.

This clone was seen a handful of times. The chain employs TRBV7-2 and TRBJ2-5; D remains unclear. Judging by the DNA end, TRBJ2-7 fits better; the J call may be wrong. The CDR3 has 16 amino acids. Germline CDR1 is SGHTA and CDR2 is FQGNSA. CDR3 sequence reads: CASSPEGISFLGEQYF. Here the CDR3 DNA reads TGTGCCAGCAGCCCCGAAGGTATTTCTTTCCTAGGCGAGCAGTACTTC.

The chain uses TRBV13 and TRBJ2-1; 12 bases match TRBD2. With 5 bases clipped from V and 8 bases from J, the junction kept 7 bases outside the gene matches. Germline CDR1 and CDR2: PRHDT and FYEKMQ (reference sequence). The CDR3 extends over 15 amino acids. The CDR3 loop reads CASSARLAGVDEQFF. The CDR3 nucleotides read TGTGCCAGCAGCGCCCGACTAGCGGGAGTCGATGAGCAGTTCTTC. The entire variable domain, with the rest obtained from reference TRBV13 and TRBJ2-1, is as follows: AAGVIQSPRHLIKEKRETATLKCYPIPRHDTVYWYQQGPGQDPQFLISFYEKMQSDKGSIPDRFSAQQFSDYHSELNMSSLELGDSALYFCASSARLAGVDEQFFGPGTRLTVL.

This chain uses TRBV25-1 with TRBJ2-5, with 8 nucleotides matching TRBD2. V was pared by 3 bases and J by 5 bases, with 5 bases of the junction left unmatched. The CDR3 spans 14 residues. Looked up from germline, CDR1 is MGHDK and CDR2 is SYGVNS. CDR3 amino acids: CASSDSGGKETQYF. CDR3 bases: TGTGCCAGCAGTGACAGCGGGGGAAAGGAGACCCAGTACTTC.

This clone has just a few counts. The chain has TRBV6-1 and TRBJ2-1; 9 bases are a match to TRBD1. Germline V gives CDR1 MNHNS, CDR2 SASEGT. CDR3 length equals 15 residues. V lost 8 bases, J lost 7 bases, and 12 bases stayed unmatched. As DNA, the CDR3 is TGTGCCAGCCCTGGCCTTAGGACAGGGGCGAATGAGCAGTTCTTC. Protein product: CASPGLRTGANEQFF.

J is TRBJ2-4 and V is TRBV4-3; the D gene is possibly TRBD1 (5 bases). CDR1 and CDR2 from the germline V gene are LGHNA and YSLEER. This CDR3 region has 16 residues. Trimming took 3 bases from V and 0 from J, leaving 12 bases between them. CDR3 residues: CASSQGLHLAKNIQYF. Written as DNA, the CDR3 is TGCGCCAGCAGCCAGGGGCTACACTTAGCCAAAAACATTCAGTACTTC.

A few counts support this clone. The V gene is TRBV5-1, the J gene TRBJ2-1; the D is unclear. The V end lost 4 bases, the J end lost 7 bases, and 18 bases lay between the germline ends. Per germline, CDR1 SGHRS and CDR2 YFSETQ. CDR3 length equals 15 residues. CDR3 in DNA: TGCGCCAGCAGCCTAGGATTGACCAATCCTAATGAGCAGTTCTTC. The encoded protein is CASSLGLTNPNEQFF.

This clone appeared a few times. The chain joins TRBV7-2 to TRBJ2-2; D ambiguous. The CDR3 contains 14 residues. V shed 3 bases and J shed 1 base, with 6 bases lying between them. Germline-derived CDR1 and CDR2 are SGHTA and FQGNSA. This chain's CDR3 is CASSFGKNTGELFF. The CDR3 DNA reads TGTGCCAGCAGCTTTGGGAAGAACACCGGGGAGCTGTTTTTT.

A few counts support this clone. The gene calls are TRBV29-1 and TRBJ2-1; 8 nucleotides match TRBD1. Trimming took 4 bases from V and 4 from J; bases not matched to a gene: 6. CDR1 and CDR2 (germline): SQVTM, ANQGSEA. The CDR3 extends over 14 amino acids. The CDR3 is CSVVTGAVYNEQFF. In DNA form, the CDR3 reads TGCAGCGTTGTGACAGGGGCAGTGTACAATGAGCAGTTCTTC.

This chain joins TRBV9 and TRBJ2-3; TRBD2 agrees at 10 bases. Germline V gene sequence: CDR1 SGDLS, CDR2 YYNGEE. The CDR3 spans 18 residues. Unmatched junction bases numbered 13, after V lost 1 base and J lost 5 bases. Written as DNA, the CDR3 is TGTGCCAGCAGCGTATCGAGATGGAGCGGGGGGGCCGTAGATACGCAGTATTTT. Encoded protein: CASSVSRWSGGAVDTQYF.

The chain uses TRBV6-6 and TRBJ2-7; 7 bases are a match to TRBD2. With 4 bases clipped from V and 6 bases from J, the junction kept 6 bases outside the gene matches. Germline V gene sequence: CDR1 MNHNY, CDR2 SVGAGI (reference sequence). This CDR3 is built from 13 residues. In DNA, the CDR3 is TGTGCCAGCAGTTGGGGGGGGACCGGCGAGCAGTACTTC. Encoded protein: CASSWGGTGEQYF.

This clone was detected a few times. The chain couples TRBV30 to TRBJ2-5; D is unclear. Germline V gene data show CDR1 as GTSNPN and CDR2 as SVGIG (reference sequence). The V end was cut by 1 base, the J end by 4 bases, with 19 bases between. The CDR3 extends over 16 amino acids. The CDR3 spells CAWSGLQSKAGETQYF. The DNA for the CDR3 is TGTGCCTGGAGTGGCCTACAATCCAAGGCCGGAGAGACCCAGTACTTC.

This clone has a handful of counts. The V gene is TRBV7-2, the J gene TRBJ2-5; D is perhaps TRBD2 (6 bases). The V end was cut by 8 bases, the J end by 1 base, with 11 bases between. The CDR3 totals 13 residues. Germline CDR1 SGHTA, CDR2 FQGNSA. Written as DNA, the CDR3 is TGTGCCAGCTCCCGGGGGAGCCAAGAGACCCAGTACTTC. Translated: CASSRGSQETQYF.

The table lists this clone with a few counts. The chain joins TRBV18 to TRBJ2-7; 9 nucleotides agree with TRBD1. With V trimmed by 3 bases and J by 5 bases, 5 bases remained unmatched. This CDR3 spans 14 amino acids. CDR1 and CDR2 (germline): KGHSH, LQKENI. As DNA, the CDR3 is TGTGCCAGCTCACCGGGACAGGGCTTGAACGAGCAGTACTTC. Protein sequence: CASSPGQGLNEQYF.

V usage is TRBV18 and J usage is TRBJ2-7; 14 bases agree with TRBD2. In germline, CDR1 is KGHSH, CDR2 LQKENI. The ends lost 4 bases at V and 0 bases at J; junction bases unmatched: 11. The CDR3 is 19 amino acids. CDR3 DNA: TGTGCCAGCTCACGATCCGGGACTAGCGGGGGCCGGAGCTCCTACGAGCAGTACTTC. Its protein product is CASSRSGTSGGRSSYEQYF. Full variable domain (remainder filled in from reference TRBV18 and TRBJ2-7): NAGVMQNPRHLVRRRGQEARLRCSPMKGHSHVYWYRQLPEEGLKFMVYLQKENIIDESGMPKERFSAEFPKEGPSILRIQQVVRGDSAAYFCASSRSGTSGGRSSYEQYFGPGTRLTVT.

This clone was seen only a few times. This rearrangement joins TRBV4-1 to TRBJ2-2; 7 bases fit TRBD2. The CDR3 has 16 residues. Looked up from germline, CDR1 is MGHRA and CDR2 is YSYEKL. V dropped 1 base and J dropped 0; count of bases not matched to a gene: 2. CDR3 sequence reads: CASSQGLAANTGELFF. CDR3 nucleotides: TGCGCCAGCAGCCAAGGGCTAGCGGCGAACACCGGGGAGCTGTTTTTT.

In this sample, this clone turned up a few times. The chain couples TRBV7-9 to TRBJ1-2; TRBD1 matches at 8 bases. The CDR3 is 13 amino acids. CDR1 is SEHNR and CDR2 is FQNEAQ in the germline V gene (reference sequence). Trimming at V came to 4 bases and at J to 7 bases, leaving 5 bases not matched to a gene. The chain's CDR3 is CASSSWTGSGYTF. The CDR3 nucleotides are TGTGCCAGCAGCTCCTGGACAGGGAGTGGCTACACCTTC. Together with reference TRBV7-9 and TRBJ1-2, the CDR3 gives the full variable domain: DTGVSQNPRHKITKRGQNVTFRCDPISEHNRLYWYRQTLGQGPEFLTYFQNEAQLEKSRLLSDRFSAERPKGSFSTLEIQRTEQGDSAMYLCASSSWTGSGYTFGSGTRLTVV.

There are a few counts of this clone. The chain combines TRBV15 with TRBJ2-7; D gene ambiguous. This CDR3 comprises 12 residues. The V and J ends lost 5 bases and 3 bases respectively, with 8 bases between them. Germline CDR1 is LNHNV and CDR2 is YYDKDF (reference sequence). The CDR3 DNA sequence: TGTGCCACCAGCCGTCCCGACTACGAGCAGTACTTC. It yields the protein CATSRPDYEQYF.

The chain uses TRBV14 and TRBJ2-7; 7 nucleotides align to TRBD1. Trimming removed 4 bases from V and 4 bases from J; junction bases left unmatched: 10. The CDR3 runs 15 residues. CDR1 SGHDN and CDR2 FVKESK come from the germline V gene. The CDR3 DNA is TGTGCCAGCAGCCCCCAAGTAGGGGGCATGTACGAGCAGTACTTC. This translates into CASSPQVGGMYEQYF.

In this sample, this clone turned up a few times. The V call is TRBV7-2, the J call TRBJ2-1; D unresolved. The CDR3 is 15 residues long. Germline CDR1 SGHTA, CDR2 FQGNSA. V was clipped by 5 bases and J by 0 bases, with 11 bases between them. The CDR3: CASSPDPSSYNEQFF. The CDR3, as DNA: TGTGCCAGCAGCCCGGACCCGAGCTCCTACAATGAGCAGTTCTTC.

The rearrangement links TRBV4-2 to TRBJ2-3; D is possibly TRBD2 (5 bases). CDR1 and CDR2 (germline): LGHNA, YNFKEQ. This CDR3 comprises 14 residues. V was shortened by 0 bases and J by 8 bases, with 12 bases between the two germline ends. The CDR3 here is CASSQDEGVTTQYF. The CDR3 region has the DNA TGTGCCAGCAGCCAAGACGAGGGCGTTACTACGCAGTATTTT.